This T cell receptor (beta chain) was identified during a study of blood T cell repertoires in COVID-19. Study in general: Collection of acute and convalescent COVID-19 samples took place in the United States, Italy and Spain. In each case, the material was cDNA or gDNA derived from T cells, B-cell-depleted T cells, or PBMCs.

Authors' analysis steps: Amplification from reference gene primers served as the basis for estimated nucleated cell counts. Profiled with immunoSEQ multiplex PCR; TCRdb holds only in-frame clones, not every one. The DNA was the basis for D and trimming; V, J and clone size are from that table. The table lists 150,000 to 200,000 clones, about 75% of them singletons. The CDR3 has 15 residues. Trimming stripped 3 bases from V and 1 base from J, with 13 bases between. Germline V gives CDR1 SGHNT, CDR2 YYREEE (reference sequence). Sequencing input: peripheral blood. The chain links TRBV5-4 to TRBJ1-1; possible D gene TRBD1, 6 bases. The receptor was isolated from a woman between 65 and 79 years old with acute or convalescent COVID-19. The CDR3 reads CASSSSGQTNTEAFF. In DNA, the CDR3 is TGTGCCAGCAGCTCGTCCGGACAGACGAACACTGAAGCTTTCTTT.